This T cell receptor (beta chain) was retrieved from a study of regulatory T cells in long-lasting Graves disease. This CDR3 has 15 amino acids. V dropped 2 bases and J dropped 7 bases, with 14 bases sitting between them. In germline, CDR1 is MDHEN, CDR2 SYDVKM. Stated time point: persistent/refractory GD, antithyroid drugs over 5 years with positive TRAb. From PBMCs, RNA was extracted and then used to make the TCR library. Assembly of TCR beta libraries relied on iRepertoire HTBI primers together with Arm-PCR of CDR3 regions. A single record per CDR3 protein comes from TCRdb applying MiXCR to the multiplex PCR reads. The sample holds a few hundred thousand distinct CDR3 sequences, around 24% seen once. On this clonotype: Its target is unknown.

Overall study findings and caveats: Limited sample numbers may have lowered accuracy.

The chain is built from TRBV28 and TRBJ1-4; maybe TRBD1 (6 bases). The receptor was isolated from a female donor with Graves disease. This sample comprised peripheral blood mononuclear cells (PBMCs), obtained when the disease was refractory, from a patient treated with antithyroid drugs. The CDR3 DNA follows: TGTGCCAGCAGTTTACCCGGCCAGGGGAGTGAAAAACTGTTTTTT. This sequence encodes CASSLPGQGSEKLFF.